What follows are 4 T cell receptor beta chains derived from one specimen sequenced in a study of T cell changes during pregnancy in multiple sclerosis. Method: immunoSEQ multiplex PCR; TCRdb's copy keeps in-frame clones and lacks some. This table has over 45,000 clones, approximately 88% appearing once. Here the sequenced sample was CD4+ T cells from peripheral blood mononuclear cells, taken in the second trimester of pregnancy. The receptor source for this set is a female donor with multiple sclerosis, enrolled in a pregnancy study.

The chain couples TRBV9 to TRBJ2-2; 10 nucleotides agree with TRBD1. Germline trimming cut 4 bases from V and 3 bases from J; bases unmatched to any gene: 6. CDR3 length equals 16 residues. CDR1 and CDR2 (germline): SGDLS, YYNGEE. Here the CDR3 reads CASSFGTGVDTGELFF. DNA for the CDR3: TGTGCCAGCAGCTTCGGGACAGGGGTTGACACCGGGGAGCTGTTTTTT. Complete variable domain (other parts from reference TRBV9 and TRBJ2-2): DSGVTQTPKHLITATGQRVTLRCSPRSGDLSVYWYQQSLDQGLQFLIQYYNGEERAKGNILERFSAQQFPDLHSELNLSSLELGDSALYFCASSFGTGVDTGELFFGEGSRLTVL.

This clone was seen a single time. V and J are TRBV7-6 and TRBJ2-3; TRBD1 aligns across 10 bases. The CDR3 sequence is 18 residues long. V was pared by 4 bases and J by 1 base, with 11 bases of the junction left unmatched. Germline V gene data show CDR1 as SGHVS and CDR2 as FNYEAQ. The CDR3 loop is CASSSPNAGTGGTDTQYF. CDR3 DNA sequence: TGTGCCAGCAGCTCACCCAATGCCGGGACAGGGGGCACAGATACGCAGTATTTT.

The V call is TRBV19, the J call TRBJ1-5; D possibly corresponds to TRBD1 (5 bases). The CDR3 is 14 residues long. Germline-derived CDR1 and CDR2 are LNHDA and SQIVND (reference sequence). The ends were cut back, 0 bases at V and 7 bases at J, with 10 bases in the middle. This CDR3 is CASSIEAGWQPQHF. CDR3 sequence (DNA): TGTGCCAGTAGTATAGAGGCAGGGTGGCAGCCCCAGCATTTT.

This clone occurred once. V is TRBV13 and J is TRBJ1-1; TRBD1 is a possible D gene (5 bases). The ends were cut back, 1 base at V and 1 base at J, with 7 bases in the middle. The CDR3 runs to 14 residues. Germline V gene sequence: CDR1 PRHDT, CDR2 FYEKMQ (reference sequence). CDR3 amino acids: CASSLEDRNTEAFF. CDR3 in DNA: TGTGCCAGCAGCTTAGAAGACAGGAACACTGAAGCTTTCTTT.